The clone carrying this T cell receptor (beta chain) has at least ten counts. Time point reported: pre-sensitization, week 0. Treatment indicated: therapeutic diphenylcyclopropenone sensitization with weekly scalp DPC. These data come from a study of human T cells and chemical hapten exposure. Across the whole study: The patients were mostly female; they had alopecia areata, totalis or universalis.

The CDR3 runs to 13 residues. Trimming removed 3 bases from V and 2 bases from J, with 6 bases in between. Germline V CDR1 and CDR2: SGHVS, FQNEAQ. TCRdb redid the calling of the RACE reads with MiXCR, one entry per CDR3 protein. The sample includes 38,000 or so distinct CDR3 sequences, 6.5% to 8% seen only once; the top ten take 1.3%. This chain connects TRBV7-8 to TRBJ2-3; D is possibly TRBD1 (5 bases). The material sequenced was whole blood, taken in connection with sensitization to the hapten diphenylcyclopropenone (DPC). The TCR sequence derives from a woman aged 50 to 60 with alopecia areata. Some clones in this sample may be carry-over from other donors' samples. The CDR3 sequence: CASSLTDTDTQYF. CDR3 nucleotide sequence: TGTGCCAGCAGCTTGACAGACACAGATACGCAGTATTTT.